This T cell receptor beta chain was captured by sequencing in a study of identical twins. Study results and limitations: Models underestimated how often monozygotic twins shared out-of-frame TCR alpha. The abundant beta clonotypes from cord blood had fewer insertions, and memory repertoires had none of this.

All donors comprised healthy Caucasians. TCRdb analysed the 5' RACE reads with MiXCR anew, one entry per CDR3 protein. The sample holds approximately 550,000 distinct CDR3 sequences; about a fifth are singletons and the top ten take around 0.48%. This clonotype turned up a few times. No antigen is known for it. CDR1 is MGHDK and CDR2 is SYGVNS in the germline V gene. The CDR3 loop spans 15 amino acids. V gave up 3 bases and J gave up 13 bases; unmatched junction bases: 8. These data were also reused for a study on yellow fever vaccine responses in identical twins.

The genes are TRBV25-1 and TRBJ2-1; 14 bases fit TRBD2. This TCR was sampled from a woman between 18 and 30 years old in good health. The sequencing sample was made of CD4+ T cells sorted from blood. The DNA for the CDR3 is TGTGCCAGCAGTGATCTGACTAGCGGGGGGGTGCAACAGTTCTTC. Encoded protein: CASSDLTSGGVQQFF. Complete variable domain (other parts from reference TRBV25-1 and TRBJ2-1): EADIYQTPRYLVIGTGKKITLECSQTMGHDKMYWYQQDPGMELHLIHYSYGVNSTEKGDLSSESTVSRIRTEHFPLTLESARPSHTSQYLCASSDLTSGGVQQFFGPGTRLTVL.